This TCR beta chain was documented in a study of cytomegalovirus exposure and HLA in healthy donors. Study-level findings and limits: The study recorded over 150 TCR beta chains that were cytomegalovirus-associated.

Details on this clone: Its antigen is currently unknown.

Trimming shortened V by 0 bases and J by 0 bases, and 7 bases separated the two germline ends. The germline CDR1 and CDR2 sequences are LGHNA and YSLEER. This CDR3 contains 15 residues. PCR primers comprised 60 Vbeta and 13 Jbeta primers. Generated by immunoSEQ multiplex PCR, the TCRdb table keeps only in-frame clones and is missing some. The table has some 150,000 clones, 80% seen once. This receptor was taken from a man aged 25 to 45 in good health and CMV-seronegative. V usage is TRBV4-3 and J usage is TRBJ2-3, with TRBD2 as a possible D gene (5 bases). Sample: PBMCs. In DNA, the CDR3 is TGCGCCAGCAGCCAAGATGGGAGTAGCACAGATACGCAGTATTTT. This gives the protein CASSQDGSSTDTQYF.